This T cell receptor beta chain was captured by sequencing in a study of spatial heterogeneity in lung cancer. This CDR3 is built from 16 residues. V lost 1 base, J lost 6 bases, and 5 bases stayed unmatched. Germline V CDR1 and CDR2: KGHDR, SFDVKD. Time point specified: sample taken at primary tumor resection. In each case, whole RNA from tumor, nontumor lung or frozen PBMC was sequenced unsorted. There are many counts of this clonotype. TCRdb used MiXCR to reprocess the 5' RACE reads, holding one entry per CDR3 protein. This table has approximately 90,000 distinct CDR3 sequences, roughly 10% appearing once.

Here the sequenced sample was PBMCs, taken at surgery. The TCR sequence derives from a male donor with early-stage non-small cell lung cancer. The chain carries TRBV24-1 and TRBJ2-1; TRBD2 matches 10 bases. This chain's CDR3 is CATSDFQSSGSNEQFF. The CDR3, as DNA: TGTGCCACCAGTGATTTCCAGTCTAGCGGGAGCAATGAGCAGTTCTTC.